Following are 31 T cell receptor beta chains from one sample sequenced in a study of OX40 agonist ivuxolimab in advanced cancers. Assay used: immunoSEQ multiplex PCR; TCRdb lists only in-frame clones, some missing. The sample lists 70,000 or so clones, about 90% occurring once. Sequenced here: CD4+ or CD8+ T cells sorted from blood, sampled in a trial of the OX40 agonist ivuxolimab. These receptors were collected from an adult with an advanced solid tumor such as melanoma, head and neck, liver or kidney cancer.

This sequence joins TRBV5-1 and TRBJ2-7; D unclear. Per the germline V gene, CDR1 is SGHRS and CDR2 is YFSETQ. The CDR3 has 12 amino acids. The V and J ends lost 2 bases and 9 bases respectively, with 12 bases between them. The CDR3 here is CASSFGPDRQYF. The CDR3 DNA reads as TGCGCCAGCAGCTTCGGGCCCGATCGGCAGTACTTC.

This clone was seen once. The chain employs TRBV28 and TRBJ2-7; the D gene is possibly TRBD1 (5 bases). Trimming shortened V by 5 bases and J by 2 bases, and 13 bases separated the two germline ends. The CDR3 length is 14 residues. Germline assignment: CDR1 MDHEN and CDR2 SYDVKM. CDR3 bases: TGTGCCAGCAGTCAACGACAGACCACCTACGAGCAGTACTTC. It is translated as CASSQRQTTYEQYF. The full variable domain, with the rest looked up from reference TRBV28 and TRBJ2-7, is DVKVTQSSRYLVKRTGEKVFLECVQDMDHENMFWYRQDPGLGLRLIYFSYDVKMKEKGDIPEGYSVSREKKERFSLILESASTNQTSMYLCASSQRQTTYEQYFGPGTRLTVT.

This chain joins TRBV7-8 and TRBJ2-7; the D gene is possibly TRBD2 (6 bases). V was pared by 0 bases and J by 2 bases, with 8 bases between. This CDR3 has 14 residues. Germline CDR1 reads SGHVS; CDR2 reads FQNEAQ. CDR3 nucleotide sequence: TGTGCCAGCAGCTTAGCGGGGGGTACCTACGAGCAGTACTTC. Amino acid sequence: CASSLAGGTYEQYF.

V usage is TRBV4-1 and J usage is TRBJ2-7; 9 bases are shared with TRBD1. The CDR3 has 15 amino acids. Germline-derived CDR1 and CDR2 are MGHRA and YSYEKL. With V trimmed by 5 bases and J by 3 bases, 8 bases remained unmatched. For the CDR3, the DNA is TGCGCCAGCAGCTATCGACAGGGGGGGAGCTACGAGCAGTACTTC. Residues: CASSYRQGGSYEQYF.

The chain carries TRBV28 and TRBJ1-1; the D is unclear. Trimming removed 5 bases at V and 1 base at J, with 14 bases between. CDR1 and CDR2 (germline): MDHEN, SYDVKM. The CDR3 runs to 15 residues. This CDR3 reads CASSVPGRTNTEAFF. In nucleotides, the CDR3 is TGTGCCAGCAGTGTTCCCGGGCGGACGAACACTGAAGCTTTCTTT.

The rearrangement links TRBV28 to TRBJ2-3, with TRBD2 identical over 14 bases. From germline, CDR1 is MDHEN and CDR2 SYDVKM. This CDR3 is 16 amino acids long. V lost 4 bases and J lost 5; bases outside the gene matches: 5. The DNA for the CDR3 is TGTGCCAGCAGTTCCCCGGGACTAGCGGGAGAAGATACGCAGTATTTT. Its translation: CASSSPGLAGEDTQYF.

The chain couples TRBV7-8 to TRBJ1-2; D is ambiguous. The CDR3 contains 13 residues. The V gene's germline CDR1 is SGHVS and CDR2 FQNEAQ. V was shortened by 5 bases and J by 1 base, with 8 bases between the two germline ends. CDR3 coding DNA: TGTGCCAGCAGCACACAGCTTAACTATGGCTACACCTTC. Protein product: CASSTQLNYGYTF.

This clone was recorded only once. V is TRBV10-3 and J is TRBJ2-1; 11 bases are a match to TRBD2. V shed 1 base and J 10 bases; nucleotides not matched to a gene: 9. There are 16 residues in the CDR3. The germline V gene has CDR1 ENHRY and CDR2 SYGVKD. Here the CDR3 DNA reads TGTGCCATCAGTGAGTTGGTAGCGGGAGGGCCACAGGAGCAGTTCTTC. This encodes CAISELVAGGPQEQFF.

The V call is TRBV30, the J call TRBJ2-3; 9 bases agree with TRBD2. After removal of 1 base from V and 4 bases from J, the junction contained 3 bases not matched to a gene. This CDR3 is 14 amino acids long. Germline-derived CDR1 and CDR2 are GTSNPN and SVGIG (reference sequence). The CDR3 DNA reads as TGTGCCTGGAGTGGTACTAGCGGGCCAGATACGCAGTATTTT. Its translation: CAWSGTSGPDTQYF.

This clone was counted a few times. The chain has TRBV6-5 and TRBJ2-7; TRBD1 aligns across 7 bases. With V trimmed by 2 bases and J by 0 bases, 4 bases remained unmatched. This CDR3 has 15 amino acids. Germline V gene lookup returns CDR1 MNHEY and CDR2 SVGAGI. The CDR3 loop reads CASSYRDSASYEQYF. DNA of the CDR3: TGTGCCAGCAGTTACCGGGACAGTGCCTCCTACGAGCAGTACTTC.

This sequence joins TRBV6-1 and TRBJ1-2, with unresolved D. CDR1 and CDR2 (germline): MNHNS, SASEGT. V gave up 3 bases and J gave up 6 bases, with 8 bases separating them. The length of the CDR3 is 12 residues. The CDR3 nucleotides are TGTGCCAGCAGTGATAGGGAGGATGGCTACACCTTC. Its translation is CASSDREDGYTF.

The gene calls are TRBV13 and TRBJ2-1; 16 bases match TRBD2. After removal of 4 bases from V and 8 bases from J, the junction contained 2 bases not matched to a gene. Germline V lookup: CDR1 PRHDT, CDR2 FYEKMQ (reference sequence). The CDR3 runs 15 residues. DNA for the CDR3: TGTGCCAGCAGCTCCGGGACTAGCGGGAGGGATGAGCAGTTCTTC. This codes for CASSSGTSGRDEQFF.

The chain couples TRBV27 to TRBJ2-7; D gene ambiguous. The germline V gene has CDR1 MNHEY and CDR2 SMNVEV (reference sequence). Trimming removed 4 bases at V and 1 base at J, with 8 bases between. The CDR3 runs 13 residues. This CDR3 reads CASSSRSSYEQYF. The DNA for the CDR3 is TGTGCCAGCAGTTCCAGGAGTTCCTACGAGCAGTACTTC.

The table lists this clone with a few counts. CDR3 loop: CASSLDRFLNEKLFF. The CDR3 DNA reads as TGTGCCAGCAGCTTAGACAGATTCCTAAATGAAAAACTGTTTTTT. This rearrangement joins TRBV7-9 to TRBJ1-4; D remains unclear. The CDR3 loop spans 15 amino acids. Germline V CDR1 and CDR2: SEHNR, FQNEAQ (reference sequence). The ends were cut back, 1 base at V and 5 bases at J, with 11 bases in the middle.

V is TRBV19 and J is TRBJ2-5; D may correspond to TRBD1 or TRBD2 (5 bases each). Germline V lookup: CDR1 LNHDA, CDR2 SQIVND (reference sequence). Between the trimmed V and J ends, which lost 5 bases and 4 bases, there was a span of 17 bases. The CDR3 spans 15 residues. CDR3 coding DNA: TGTGCCAGTAGTTCATACCCCAATGGGGGAGAGACCCAGTACTTC. Encoded protein: CASSSYPNGGETQYF. Variable domain in full (rest from reference TRBV19 and TRBJ2-5): DGGITQSPKYLFRKEGQNVTLSCEQNLNHDAMYWYRQDPGQGLRLIYYSQIVNDFQKGDIAEGYSVSREKKESFPLTVTSAQKNPTAFYLCASSSYPNGGETQYFGPGTRLLVL.

The chain couples TRBV5-4 to TRBJ2-3; a possible D gene is TRBD2 (5 bases). In germline, CDR1 is SGHNT, CDR2 YYREEE (reference sequence). This CDR3 has 14 amino acids. Trimming removed 9 bases from V and 0 bases from J, with 14 bases in between. DNA for the CDR3: TGTGCCACCCAGACTACCATAAGCACAGATACGCAGTATTTT. Encoded protein: CATQTTISTDTQYF.

This clone appeared a few times. CDR3 sequence (DNA): TGTGCCAGCAGTGAAGCATTTAGCGGGAGGGGACCTAATGAGCAGTTCTTC. Translating it yields CASSEAFSGRGPNEQFF. The rearrangement links TRBV2 to TRBJ2-1, with TRBD2 identical over 11 bases. This CDR3 is built from 17 residues. With 0 bases clipped from V and 7 bases from J, the junction kept 8 bases outside the gene matches. The germline V gene encodes CDR1 SNHLY and CDR2 FYNNEI.

This chain links TRBV4-2 with TRBJ1-2; a possible D gene is TRBD1 (5 bases). The CDR3 runs 14 residues. Germline CDR1 is LGHNA and CDR2 is YNFKEQ. Trimming pared 6 bases from V and 2 bases from J, leaving 13 bases between. The CDR3 protein is CASSPGQANYGYTF. Here the CDR3 DNA reads TGTGCCAGCAGTCCCGGACAAGCAAACTATGGCTACACCTTC.

The chain links TRBV9 to TRBJ2-7; tentatively, D is TRBD1 (6 bases). Trimming removed 0 bases at V and 5 bases at J, with 12 bases between. Germline V gives CDR1 SGDLS, CDR2 YYNGEE. The CDR3 is made up of 14 amino acids. The chain's CDR3 is CASSVEVQGDEQYF. The CDR3 DNA reads TGTGCCAGCAGCGTAGAGGTACAGGGTGACGAGCAGTACTTC.

This chain uses TRBV7-2 with TRBJ1-1, with TRBD1 matching 7 bases. Germline CDR1 is SGHTA and CDR2 is FQGNSA. The CDR3 totals 14 residues. V was pared by 5 bases and J by 3 bases, with 6 bases of the junction left unmatched. The DNA of the CDR3 is TGTGCCAGCAGCCTGGGGACAGTGGACACTGAAGCTTTCTTT. This codes for CASSLGTVDTEAFF.

The gene calls are TRBV5-5 and TRBJ2-5; either TRBD1 or TRBD2 may fit D (6 bases each). Germline V CDR1 and CDR2: SGHKS, YYEKEE (reference sequence). This CDR3 contains 14 residues. V lost 4 bases to trimming and J lost 5 bases, with 15 bases between them. The CDR3 DNA follows: TGTGCCAGCAGCCCCTGGGGGGCGGCGGAGACCCAGTACTTC. Protein product: CASSPWGAAETQYF.

The chain couples TRBV29-1 to TRBJ2-7; maybe TRBD1 (5 bases). Deletions cut 4 bases from V and 5 bases from J, with 15 bases between. Germline lookup yields CDR1 SQVTM and CDR2 ANQGSEA. The CDR3 contains 13 residues. CDR3 loop: CSVAAGLADEQYF. The CDR3 bases are TGCAGCGTTGCGGCAGGGCTTGCGGACGAGCAGTACTTC.

V and J are TRBV30 and TRBJ2-7; 7 bases are shared with TRBD2. The CDR3 spans 12 residues. In germline, CDR1 is GTSNPN, CDR2 SVGIG (reference sequence). V lost 2 bases and J lost 9; bases outside the gene matches: 7. The CDR3 is CAWSMTSLAQYF. As DNA, the CDR3 is TGTGCCTGGAGTATGACTAGCCTTGCGCAGTACTTC.

The rearrangement joins TRBV7-3 to TRBJ2-1; 10 nucleotides match TRBD2. The CDR3 extends over 15 amino acids. J gave up 7 bases and V 4 bases, and 7 bases lay outside the gene matches. Germline CDR1 reads SGHTA; CDR2 reads FQGTGA. CDR3 sequence: CASSSLAGGPNEQFF. Here the CDR3 DNA reads TGTGCCAGCAGCTCATTAGCGGGAGGACCAAATGAGCAGTTCTTC. Complete variable domain (other parts from reference TRBV7-3 and TRBJ2-1): GAGVSQTPSNKVTEKGKYVELRCDPISGHTALYWYRQSLGQGPEFLIYFQGTGAADDSGLPNDRFFAVRPEGSVSTLKIQRTERGDSAVYLCASSSLAGGPNEQFFGPGTRLTVL.

V usage is TRBV5-5 and J usage is TRBJ2-5; D is unclear. CDR1 SGHKS and CDR2 YYEKEE come from the germline V gene (reference sequence). Trimming removed 0 bases from V and 5 bases from J, with 11 bases in between. CDR3 size: 14 residues. The CDR3 sequence is CASSLVSGQETQYF. The CDR3 DNA sequence: TGTGCCAGCAGCTTGGTGTCGGGCCAGGAGACCCAGTACTTC.

The chain couples TRBV5-1 to TRBJ2-7; perhaps D is TRBD1 or TRBD2 (6 bases each). This CDR3 spans 16 amino acids. V shed 0 bases and J shed 1 base, with 14 bases lying between them. The germline V gene encodes CDR1 SGHRS and CDR2 YFSETQ. The CDR3 nucleotides are TGCGCCAGCAGCTTGGATGGGGGGCTCGGATCCTACGAGCAGTACTTC. This gives the protein CASSLDGGLGSYEQYF.

The V gene is TRBV2, the J gene TRBJ1-4; no reliable D call. This CDR3 comprises 15 residues. The V and J ends lost 6 bases and 0 bases respectively, with 11 bases between them. Per germline, CDR1 SNHLY and CDR2 FYNNEI. CDR3 nucleotide sequence: TGTGCCAGCAGCCCCTCACCTGCAACTAATGAAAAACTGTTTTTT. As protein: CASSPSPATNEKLFF.

This rearrangement joins TRBV19 to TRBJ2-5, with 15 bases matching TRBD2. V gave up 5 bases and J gave up 4 bases; unmatched junction bases: 8. Germline CDR1 and CDR2: LNHDA and SQIVND (reference sequence). The length of the CDR3 is 17 residues. Written as DNA, the CDR3 is TGTGCCAGTAGTTCTGGGACTAGCGGGAGGTTCGGAGAGACCCAGTACTTC. As protein: CASSSGTSGRFGETQYF.

The CDR3 here is CASTPTRGITEAFF. The CDR3 DNA reads TGTGCCAGTACCCCGACGAGGGGGATCACTGAAGCTTTCTTT. The chain recombines TRBV19 with TRBJ1-1; tentative D call: TRBD1 (6 bases). V gave up 7 bases and J gave up 4 bases, with 16 bases separating them. CDR1 and CDR2 (germline): LNHDA, SQIVND (reference sequence). This CDR3 spans 14 amino acids.

This chain uses TRBV6-1 with TRBJ1-5; tentative D call: TRBD1 (6 bases). The CDR3 extends over 15 amino acids. CDR1 and CDR2 (germline): MNHNS, SASEGT. V was shortened by 1 base and J by 7 bases, with 14 bases between the two germline ends. This CDR3 is CASSEVGGRGQPQHF. The CDR3 DNA reads as TGTGCCAGCAGTGAAGTCGGAGGGAGGGGGCAGCCCCAGCATTTT.

The rearrangement joins TRBV11-2 to TRBJ2-3; a possible D gene is TRBD2 (5 bases). Per the germline V gene, CDR1 is SGHAT and CDR2 is FQNNGV. The CDR3 sequence is 17 residues long. Trimming removed 1 base from V and 3 bases from J, with 17 bases in between. CDR3 sequence reads: CASSLVGGRLRTDTQYF. CDR3 bases: TGTGCCAGCAGCTTAGTGGGCGGGCGCCTGAGGACAGATACGCAGTATTTT.